Shown below are 32 T cell receptor beta chains from a single sample sequenced in a study of cytomegalovirus exposure and HLA in healthy donors (dated by TCRdb to the late 2010s). Receptor libraries were prepared by the immunoSEQ multiplex PCR assay. For the multiplex PCR, a mixture combining 60 forward primers for TCR Vbeta segments and 13 reverse primers for TCR Jbeta segments was used. This is the immuneACCESS table as TCRdb keeps it, with only in-frame sequences that have V and J called. A part of the clones is gone; compared with another copy, unresolved V genes explain less than half, and the rest is unexplained. In this sample the table shows fewer than 150,000 clones, approximately 67% of which occur a single time. The ten biggest clones cover roughly 8.3% of the sample. Sample: PBMCs. The receptors here all came from a man younger than 30 in good health and CMV-seropositive.

The J gene is TRBJ2-3, the V gene TRBV5-1; the match to TRBD1 covers 8 bases. With V trimmed by 4 bases and J by 10 bases, 11 bases remained unmatched. CDR3 size: 14 residues. Germline V gives CDR1 SGHRS, CDR2 YFSETQ. The CDR3 bases are TGCGCCAGCAGCAGATCCCAGGGGGCGAGTGCGCAGTATTTT. This encodes CASSRSQGASAQYF.

Only a few counts were recorded for this clone. The chain is built from TRBV6-6 and TRBJ1-2, with D tentatively TRBD1 (6 bases). Between the trimmed V and J ends, which lost 2 bases and 3 bases, there was a span of 10 bases. CDR1 is MNHNY, CDR2 SVGAGI, per germline (reference sequence). The CDR3 runs 14 residues. CDR3 residues: CASSYLGQHYGYTF. CDR3 bases: TGTGCCAGCAGTTACCTTGGACAGCACTATGGCTACACCTTC.

This clone was seen only a few times. The chain links TRBV10-1 to TRBJ2-2, with D possibly matching TRBD1 (5 bases). V dropped 8 bases and J dropped 0 bases, with 10 bases sitting between them. The CDR3 runs 14 residues. Germline CDR1 and CDR2: WNHNN and SYGVQD (reference sequence). CDR3: CASVTAPNTGELFF. CDR3 DNA: TGCGCCAGCGTGACAGCTCCGAACACCGGGGAGCTGTTTTTT.

The gene calls are TRBV30 and TRBJ2-7; no clear D gene. The CDR3 runs to 14 residues. V dropped 0 bases and J dropped 2 bases, with 11 bases sitting between them. Germline-derived CDR1 and CDR2 are GTSNPN and SVGIG (reference sequence). The CDR3 region is CAWSVGRWPYEQYF. As DNA, the CDR3 is TGTGCCTGGAGTGTGGGCCGGTGGCCCTACGAGCAGTACTTC.

V usage is TRBV27 and J usage is TRBJ1-1, with D perhaps matching TRBD1 (6 bases). Between the trimmed V and J ends, which lost 1 base and 6 bases, there was a span of 15 bases. The CDR3 covers 15 residues. Germline-derived CDR1 and CDR2 are MNHEY and SMNVEV (reference sequence). CDR3: CASSLYAGGAAEAFF. In DNA form, the CDR3 reads TGTGCCAGCAGTTTATATGCGGGGGGCGCGGCTGAAGCTTTCTTT.

The CDR3 loop is CASRGDRGTYEQYF. The CDR3 bases are TGTGCCAGCAGGGGAGACAGGGGAACCTACGAGCAGTACTTC. The chain combines TRBV2 with TRBJ2-7, with TRBD1 matching 8 bases. CDR1 and CDR2 (germline): SNHLY, FYNNEI. With 6 bases clipped from V and 2 bases from J, the junction kept 6 bases outside the gene matches. There are 14 residues in the CDR3.

This clone occurred a few times. The gene calls are TRBV28 and TRBJ2-7; the match to TRBD1 covers 8 bases. CDR1 and CDR2 (germline): MDHEN, SYDVKM. This CDR3 has 12 residues. The V and J ends lost 2 bases and 11 bases, in that order; junction bases with no gene match: 5. Here the CDR3 DNA reads TGTGCCAGCAGTTTACCTCAGGGGGCGAAGTACGTC. Translated, it gives CASSLPQGAKYV.

The chain recombines TRBV4-1 with TRBJ2-7, with 8 bases aligning to TRBD1. From germline, CDR1 is MGHRA and CDR2 YSYEKL. The CDR3 has 14 residues. Losses at the gene ends were 1 base for V and 7 bases for J; bases not matched to a gene: 6. DNA for the CDR3: TGCGCCAGCAGCCAAGCAGGGGGCCACAGGGAGCAGTACTTC. It specifies CASSQAGGHREQYF.

The J gene is TRBJ1-2, the V gene TRBV5-6; unclear D gene. The CDR3 sequence is 15 residues long. Germline V gene lookup returns CDR1 SGHDT and CDR2 YYEEEE. The V end was cut by 2 bases, the J end by 4 bases, with 15 bases between. CDR3 residues: CASSLLMEIPYGYTF. CDR3 coding DNA: TGTGCCAGCAGCTTACTAATGGAGATCCCCTATGGCTACACCTTC.

The V and J genes are TRBV19 and TRBJ2-2, with TRBD2 identical over 8 bases. Per germline, CDR1 LNHDA and CDR2 SQIVND (reference sequence). Trimming cost V 10 bases and J 5 bases; bases outside gene matches: 12. CDR3 length: 15 residues. CDR3 bases: TGTGCCACTCGAAGAGCGGGGGAAGGAACCGGGGAGCTGTTTTTT. Translated: CATRRAGEGTGELFF. Supplemented by reference TRBV19 and TRBJ2-2, the full variable domain reads DGGITQSPKYLFRKEGQNVTLSCEQNLNHDAMYWYRQDPGQGLRLIYYSQIVNDFQKGDIAEGYSVSREKKESFPLTVTSAQKNPTAFYLCATRRAGEGTGELFFGEGSRLTVL.

V gene TRBV5-1 combines with J gene TRBJ1-5, with TRBD1 matching over 8 bases. Losses at the gene ends were 2 bases for V and 9 bases for J; bases not matched to a gene: 10. This CDR3 has 15 residues. CDR1 SGHRS and CDR2 YFSETQ come from the germline V gene. The CDR3 nucleotides read TGCGCCAGCAGCTTAACAGGGGGACCTGAGACGCCCCAGCATTTT. Translated: CASSLTGGPETPQHF.

The V call is TRBV5-1, the J call TRBJ1-5, with unresolved D. V was shortened by 0 bases and J by 4 bases, with 11 bases between the two germline ends. Germline V CDR1 and CDR2: SGHRS, YFSETQ. This CDR3 is built from 15 residues. CDR3 loop: CASSLDPGRNQPQHF. Written as DNA, the CDR3 is TGCGCCAGCAGCTTGGATCCGGGTAGGAATCAGCCCCAGCATTTT.

The gene calls are TRBV4-1 and TRBJ2-5; TRBD2 matches at 8 bases. The CDR3 totals 17 residues. The V gene's germline CDR1 is MGHRA and CDR2 YSYEKL. J was trimmed by 4 bases and V by 0 bases; bases with no gene match: 10. The CDR3 DNA reads as TGCGCCAGCAGCCAAGATACGGGGGGGGGCCTGGTAGAGACCCAGTACTTC. This sequence encodes CASSQDTGGGLVETQYF.

This clone showed up just a few times. The chain recombines TRBV27 with TRBJ2-7; 8 nucleotides agree with TRBD2. This CDR3 has 14 amino acids. Germline CDR1 is MNHEY and CDR2 is SMNVEV (reference sequence). Unmatched junction bases numbered 6, after V lost 4 bases and J lost 4 bases. For the CDR3, the DNA is TGTGCCAGCAGTTCAGCGGGGGAACCTTACGAGCAGTACGTC. Amino acids: CASSSAGEPYEQYV.

The J gene is TRBJ2-7, the V gene TRBV6-1; tentatively, D is TRBD1 (6 bases). V dropped 3 bases and J dropped 2 bases, with 8 bases sitting between them. This CDR3 is 13 amino acids long. Germline V lookup: CDR1 MNHNS, CDR2 SASEGT. Here the CDR3 DNA reads TGTGCCAGCAGTGACAGGGGACCCTACGAGCAGTACTTC. This sequence encodes CASSDRGPYEQYF.

V usage is TRBV7-9 and J usage is TRBJ1-1; 8 bases align to TRBD1. The CDR3 runs to 17 residues. Unmatched junction bases numbered 12, after V lost 6 bases and J lost 0 bases. Germline V gene sequence: CDR1 SEHNR, CDR2 FQNEAQ (reference sequence). In DNA, the CDR3 is TGTGCCAGCAGACCCGCCGGGACAGGTCGCATGAACACTGAAGCTTTCTTT. This sequence encodes CASRPAGTGRMNTEAFF.

CDR3 in amino acids: CASIAGGASYEQYF. In nucleotides, the CDR3 is TGTGCCAGCATCGCGGGGGGCGCCTCCTACGAGCAGTACTTC. The genes are TRBV6-5 and TRBJ2-7, with 8 positions matching TRBD2. Germline V CDR1 and CDR2: MNHEY, SVGAGI. V was pared by 7 bases and J by 0 bases, with 5 bases of the junction left unmatched. This CDR3 comprises 14 residues.

The rearrangement joins TRBV5-6 to TRBJ1-3; 7 nucleotides agree with TRBD1. V was pared by 0 bases and J by 0 bases, with 9 bases of the junction left unmatched. Germline V CDR1 and CDR2: SGHDT, YYEEEE. There are 18 residues in the CDR3. CDR3 residues: CASSLVGGQIYSGNTIYF. The CDR3 coding sequence is TGTGCCAGCAGCTTGGTAGGGGGACAGATCTACTCTGGAAACACCATATATTTT.

V gene TRBV5-1 combines with J gene TRBJ1-1; D may be TRBD1 (5 bases). The germline V and J ends were trimmed by 0 bases and 0 bases, with 12 bases remaining between them. The germline V gene encodes CDR1 SGHRS and CDR2 YFSETQ. This CDR3 contains 16 residues. The CDR3 is CASSLVSGHMNTEAFF. In DNA form, the CDR3 reads TGCGCCAGCAGCTTGGTCTCAGGGCACATGAACACTGAAGCTTTCTTT.

V and J are TRBV7-6 and TRBJ1-1; unclear D gene. The CDR3 contains 13 residues. V was clipped by 5 bases and J by 1 base, with 8 bases between them. Germline CDR1 is SGHVS and CDR2 is FNYEAQ. The CDR3 nucleotides are TGTGCCAGCAGCCTCCATAGGAACACTGAAGCTTTCTTT. It is translated as CASSLHRNTEAFF.

V usage is TRBV4-2 and J usage is TRBJ2-2; D perhaps matches TRBD2 (5 bases). CDR1 is LGHNA and CDR2 is YNFKEQ in the germline V gene. There are 17 residues in the CDR3. Trimming removed 1 base at V and 2 bases at J, with 14 bases between. The CDR3 spells CASSQGVSSLNTGELFF. CDR3 coding DNA: TGTGCCAGCAGCCAAGGGGTTTCTAGCTTAAACACCGGGGAGCTGTTTTTT.

A few counts support this clone. The chain combines TRBV19 with TRBJ2-7; a possible D gene is TRBD1 (6 bases). Germline CDR1 and CDR2: LNHDA and SQIVND (reference sequence). V lost 1 base and J 5 bases, leaving 15 bases between the germline ends. This CDR3 spans 15 amino acids. The chain's CDR3 is CASSIAQGFFHEQYF. DNA of the CDR3: TGTGCCAGTAGTATAGCCCAGGGGTTTTTCCACGAGCAGTACTTC.

This clone was seen a single time. CDR3 loop: CASSEATGEPYNEQFF. For the CDR3, the DNA is TGTGCCAGCAGTGAAGCTACAGGGGAGCCCTACAATGAGCAGTTCTTC. This chain joins TRBV6-1 and TRBJ2-1; 7 bases are a match to TRBD1. Trimming took 0 bases from V and 2 from J; bases not matched to a gene: 4. The CDR3 runs 16 residues. Germline lookup yields CDR1 MNHNS and CDR2 SASEGT.

This chain joins TRBV2 and TRBJ1-6; 10 nucleotides line up with TRBD1. There are 15 residues in the CDR3. With 10 bases clipped from V and 6 bases from J, the junction kept 9 bases outside the gene matches. Germline V lookup: CDR1 SNHLY, CDR2 FYNNEI. The CDR3 is CANRDRGSGNSPLHF. Written as DNA, the CDR3 is TGTGCCAACAGGGACAGGGGTTCTGGTAATTCACCCCTCCACTTT.

This sequence joins TRBV7-9 and TRBJ2-5; 8 positions agree with TRBD2. Per the germline V gene, CDR1 is SEHNR and CDR2 is FQNEAQ (reference sequence). The ends lost 3 bases at V and 5 bases at J; junction bases unmatched: 8. The CDR3 consists of 15 residues. DNA for the CDR3: TGTGCCAGCAGCTTCGGCGGGGGGCTGTGGGAGACCCAGTACTTC. Translation gives CASSFGGGLWETQYF.

The rearrangement uses TRBV9 and TRBJ2-7; 7 bases match TRBD1. In germline, CDR1 is SGDLS, CDR2 YYNGEE. With 1 base clipped from V and 2 bases from J, the junction kept 12 bases outside the gene matches. This CDR3 has 17 residues. DNA for the CDR3: TGTGCCAGCAGCGTACGAGAAGGACAGGCTCCTACCTACGAGCAGTACGTC. It encodes CASSVREGQAPTYEQYV.

The chain is built from TRBV28 and TRBJ2-5; TRBD1 agrees at 7 bases. The CDR3 spans 12 residues. From germline, CDR1 is MDHEN and CDR2 SYDVKM. V lost 7 bases to trimming and J lost 9 bases; unmatched junction nucleotides: 8. For the CDR3, the DNA is TGTGCCAGCACTTGGACAGGCTGGGCCCAGTACTTC. This encodes CASTWTGWAQYF.

This clone was observed once. The V gene is TRBV6-6, the J gene TRBJ1-4; tentative D call: TRBD1 (5 bases). Trimming took 6 bases from V and 7 from J, leaving 15 bases between them. The germline gives CDR1 MNHNY, CDR2 SVGAGI (reference sequence). This CDR3 has 14 residues. CDR3 sequence reads: CASRPGGEGEKLFF. The CDR3 DNA follows: TGTGCCAGCAGACCGGGGGGGGAAGGTGAAAAACTGTTTTTT.

The chain is built from TRBV7-2 and TRBJ1-1, with a weak D call TRBD1 (5 bases). V lost 3 bases and J 2 bases, leaving 13 bases between the germline ends. This CDR3 is built from 15 residues. Per the germline V gene, CDR1 is SGHTA and CDR2 is FQGNSA. The CDR3 nucleotides read TGTGCCAGCAGCTTTGTGGGGGGTATAAACACTGAAGCTTTCTTT. This gives the protein CASSFVGGINTEAFF. The full variable domain, its missing parts supplied by reference TRBV7-2 and TRBJ1-1, is GAGVSQSPSNKVTEKGKDVELRCDPISGHTALYWYRQSLGQGLEFLIYFQGNSAPDKSGLPSDRFSAERTGGSVSTLTIQRTQQEDSAVYLCASSFVGGINTEAFFGQGTRLTVV.

The chain links TRBV7-8 to TRBJ2-7, with D perhaps TRBD2 (6 bases). Trimming cost V 5 bases and J 2 bases, with 16 bases left between them. The germline V gene has CDR1 SGHVS and CDR2 FQNEAQ. The CDR3 is made up of 15 amino acids. The CDR3 bases are TGTGCCAGCAGCCTTAAATACGGGGGAACCTACGAGCAGTACGTC. The encoded protein is CASSLKYGGTYEQYV.

J is TRBJ2-6 and V is TRBV7-3, with D maybe TRBD2 (5 bases). The germline gives CDR1 SGHTA, CDR2 FQGTGA. This CDR3 spans 14 amino acids. V was trimmed by 5 bases and J by 0 bases, leaving 5 bases between them. This chain's CDR3 is CASSRDSGANVLTF. Written as DNA, the CDR3 is TGTGCCAGCAGCCGGGACTCTGGGGCCAACGTCCTGACTTTC.

The gene calls are TRBV15 and TRBJ1-1; 8 bases match TRBD1. There are 16 residues in the CDR3. Germline assignment: CDR1 LNHNV and CDR2 YYDKDF (reference sequence). The ends lost 8 bases at V and 4 bases at J; junction bases unmatched: 15. The CDR3 DNA reads as TGTGCCACCTTTTTAAGCAGGGGGCAAGGGACCACTGAAGCTTTCTTT. It specifies CATFLSRGQGTTEAFF.